The sequence of this TCR beta chain was determined in a study of shared clonotypes between healthy human individuals. General study results and limits: Across four donors, naive CD4 shared roughly 5%, naive CD8 more than 3%, memory CD4 roughly 2.5%, memory CD8 roughly 0.37%.

Using immunoSEQ multiplex PCR, the repertoire was profiled, and TCRdb retains in-frame clones only, with some absent. This table holds 600,000 to 750,000 clones, over 60% found once. Deletions cut 4 bases from V and 6 bases from J, with 17 bases between. This CDR3 comprises 15 residues. CDR1 and CDR2 (germline): SGHVS, FQNEAQ. This clone has a single count. Its cognate antigen is unknown. The sequence was collected from a woman younger than 45 in good health. V is TRBV7-8 and J is TRBJ2-3, with D possibly being TRBD1 or TRBD2 (5 bases each). Input material: memory CD4+ T cells sorted from blood. As for subset: CD45RA-negative fraction. The DNA for the CDR3 is TGTGCCAGCAGCTCGAGGGACGTGATCACGGATACGCAGTATTTT. It codes for CASSSRDVITDTQYF. The full variable domain, rest sourced from reference TRBV7-8 and TRBJ2-3, is GAGVSQSPRYKVAKRGQDVALRCDPISGHVSLFWYQQALGQGPEFLTYFQNEAQLDKSGLPSDRFFAERPEGSVSTLKIQRTQQEDSAVYLCASSSRDVITDTQYFGPGTRLTVL.